The 19 T cell receptor beta chains below come from one sample, sequenced in a study of blood T cell repertoires in COVID-19. Sequenced by immunoSEQ multiplex PCR; TCRdb stores in-frame clones only, minus some. The table records about 89,000 clones, 75% to 90% of them present only once. Sequenced: peripheral blood. The receptors here all came from an elderly woman with acute or convalescent COVID-19.

The chain links TRBV29-1 to TRBJ1-2, with unresolved D. The CDR3 runs 12 residues. CDR1 SQVTM and CDR2 ANQGSEA come from the germline V gene. V lost 7 bases, J lost 1 base, and 10 bases lay in between. The CDR3 nucleotides are TGCAGCGGATCACAGAGTAACTATGGCTACACCTTC. As protein: CSGSQSNYGYTF.

This clone was recorded a few times. The genes are TRBV25-1 and TRBJ2-5; 8 bases are a match to TRBD2. CDR3 length: 16 residues. V trimming: 7 bases; J trimming: 5 bases; junction bases outside the gene matches: 15. Germline V CDR1 and CDR2: MGHDK, SYGVNS. This CDR3 is CASKPSSGGKGETQYF. In nucleotides, the CDR3 is TGTGCCAGCAAACCCTCGAGCGGGGGAAAAGGGGAGACCCAGTACTTC.

J is TRBJ2-7 and V is TRBV19; 9 positions agree with TRBD1. Germline CDR1 reads LNHDA; CDR2 reads SQIVND (reference sequence). Trimming cost V 3 bases and J 2 bases; bases outside gene matches: 8. There are 16 residues in the CDR3. The CDR3 DNA reads TGTGCCAGTAGTATTGCCGGGACAGGGTATCCCTACGAGCAGTACTTC. Translating gives CASSIAGTGYPYEQYF.

V usage is TRBV13 and J usage is TRBJ2-7; no clear D. This CDR3 has 13 residues. Germline V gene sequence: CDR1 PRHDT, CDR2 FYEKMQ (reference sequence). Trimming took 8 bases from V and 6 from J, leaving 17 bases between them. CDR3 in amino acids: CASGPQASAEQYF. CDR3 sequence (DNA): TGTGCCAGCGGGCCTCAGGCCTCCGCCGAGCAGTACTTC.

The chain links TRBV11-1 to TRBJ1-1; D is unclear. V lost 3 bases, J lost 0 bases, and 11 bases lay in between. Germline V CDR1 and CDR2: SGHAT, FQDESV (reference sequence). The CDR3 spans 15 residues. CDR3 DNA: TGTGCCAGCAGCTTTAACAGATTCATGAACACTGAAGCTTTCTTT. This sequence encodes CASSFNRFMNTEAFF.

This rearrangement joins TRBV5-1 to TRBJ2-1, with TRBD2 matching 11 bases. Germline lookup yields CDR1 SGHRS and CDR2 YFSETQ. The trim removed 0 bases at V and 2 bases at J, leaving 7 bases unmatched. The CDR3 sequence is 18 residues long. CDR3 residues: CASSLALGSGRAYNEQFF. In DNA, the CDR3 is TGCGCCAGCAGCTTGGCCTTGGGTAGCGGGAGGGCCTACAATGAGCAGTTCTTC.

The rearrangement links TRBV12-3 or TRBV12-4 to TRBJ1-6, with D uncertain. CDR3 size: 13 residues. Trimming left V 3 bases short and J 10 bases short, with 10 bases between. The CDR3 bases are TGTGCCAGCAGTTTTCCTTGGGCCTCACCCCTCCACTTT. As protein: CASSFPWASPLHF.

For the CDR3, the DNA is TGTGCCAGCAGTTACGTTACAGGGAACACTGAAGCTTTCTTT. Translated, it gives CASSYVTGNTEAFF. This chain joins TRBV6-6 and TRBJ1-1; D may be TRBD1 (5 bases). Germline CDR1 is MNHNY and CDR2 is SVGAGI (reference sequence). V was pared by 2 bases and J by 1 base, with 8 bases between. This CDR3 spans 14 amino acids.

This clone was observed once. V and J are TRBV5-6 and TRBJ2-7; D unresolved. This CDR3 is built from 13 residues. The ends were cut back, 1 base at V and 3 bases at J, with 8 bases in the middle. Per germline, CDR1 SGHDT and CDR2 YYEEEE. CDR3 amino acids: CASSLRHYYEQYF. CDR3 nucleotides: TGTGCCAGCAGCTTGAGACATTACTACGAGCAGTACTTC.

The J gene is TRBJ1-1, the V gene TRBV5-1; D possibly corresponds to TRBD1 (6 bases). The CDR3 has 14 residues. Trimming shortened V by 4 bases and J by 1 base, and 11 bases separated the two germline ends. The germline V gene encodes CDR1 SGHRS and CDR2 YFSETQ. CDR3 amino acids: CASSPGVANTEAFF. CDR3 coding DNA: TGCGCCAGCAGCCCAGGGGTCGCGAACACTGAAGCTTTCTTT.

Here the CDR3 reads CASSPLQAEQFF. CDR3 coding DNA: TGTGCCAGCAGCCCATTGCAGGCCGAGCAGTTCTTC. The J gene is TRBJ2-1, the V gene TRBV5-8; D call uncertain. Trimming removed 4 bases from V and 10 bases from J, with 12 bases in between. The CDR3 spans 12 residues. The germline CDR1 and CDR2 sequences are SGHTS and YDEGEE.

The chain recombines TRBV6-5 with TRBJ1-2; TRBD1 matches 8 bases. V lost 8 bases, J lost 2 bases, and 7 bases stayed unmatched. The V gene's germline CDR1 is MNHEY and CDR2 SVGAGI. The CDR3 extends over 14 amino acids. CDR3 nucleotide sequence: TGTGCCAGCCGAGACAGGGGCCACAACTATGGCTACACCTTC. Protein product: CASRDRGHNYGYTF.

The chain joins TRBV5-1 to TRBJ2-7; 9 nucleotides match TRBD2. From germline, CDR1 is SGHRS and CDR2 YFSETQ. The junction had 11 bases not matched to a gene; V was cut back by 4 bases and J by 0 bases. CDR3 length: 17 amino acids. The CDR3 sequence is CASSLGAGGPNSYEQYF. The DNA of the CDR3 is TGCGCCAGCAGCCTGGGGGCGGGAGGGCCCAACTCCTACGAGCAGTACTTC. Complete variable domain (other parts from reference TRBV5-1 and TRBJ2-7): KAGVTQTPRYLIKTRGQQVTLSCSPISGHRSVSWYQQTPGQGLQFLFEYFSETQRNKGNFPGRFSGRQFSNSRSEMNVSTLELGDSALYLCASSLGAGGPNSYEQYFGPGTRLTVT.

V gene TRBV3-1 (or the pseudogene TRBV3-2) combines with J gene TRBJ2-7; 9 bases align to TRBD1. The length of the CDR3 is 15 residues. V lost 4 bases to trimming and J lost 5 bases; unmatched junction nucleotides: 9. Germline V gives CDR1 LGHDT, CDR2 YNNKEL (reference sequence). CDR3 protein: CASSPTGQGMNEQYF. The CDR3 nucleotides are TGTGCCAGCAGCCCTACGGGACAGGGTATGAACGAGCAGTACTTC.

This rearrangement joins TRBV7-9 to TRBJ2-1, with 9 bases matching TRBD1. The CDR3 totals 14 residues. Germline V gene lookup returns CDR1 SEHNR and CDR2 FQNEAQ (reference sequence). The V gene end was trimmed by 6 bases and the J gene end by 9 bases; junction bases not matched to a gene: 9. The CDR3 DNA reads as TGTGCCAGCAGGCCGGGACAGGGCTTGGGTGAGCAGTTCTTC. This encodes CASRPGQGLGEQFF.

This CDR3 reads CASSQVRQGQETQYF. CDR3 coding DNA: TGCGCCAGCAGCCAAGTTCGGCAGGGGCAGGAGACCCAGTACTTC. The V gene is TRBV4-1, the J gene TRBJ2-5; D may be TRBD1 (6 bases). The CDR3 spans 15 residues. Germline CDR1 reads MGHRA; CDR2 reads YSYEKL. V was trimmed by 1 base and J by 5 bases, leaving 14 bases between them.

J is TRBJ2-6 and V is TRBV9; D may be TRBD1 (8 bases). The ends were cut back, 4 bases at V and 1 base at J, with 18 bases in the middle. The CDR3 is 18 residues long. The germline V gene has CDR1 SGDLS and CDR2 YYNGEE. The CDR3 loop is CASSPPQGGKSGANVLTF. CDR3 bases: TGTGCCAGCAGCCCCCCACAGGGGGGGAAATCTGGGGCCAACGTCCTGACTTTC.

V is TRBV7-8 and J is TRBJ1-5; D not resolved. This CDR3 has 15 amino acids. The V gene's germline CDR1 is SGHVS and CDR2 FQNEAQ. Trimming took 1 base from V and 0 from J, leaving 7 bases between them. CDR3 coding DNA: TGTGCCAGCAGCTTAGTCTATACTAGCAATCAGCCCCAGCATTTT. Amino acid sequence: CASSLVYTSNQPQHF.

V is TRBV25-1 and J is TRBJ2-1, with 7 bases matching TRBD2. The junction had 5 bases not matched to a gene; V was cut back by 3 bases and J by 6 bases. CDR3 length equals 14 residues. The V gene's germline CDR1 is MGHDK and CDR2 SYGVNS. CDR3 DNA sequence: TGTGCCAGCAGTGACGGCGGGAGTGTCAATGAGCAGTTCTTC. It yields the protein CASSDGGSVNEQFF. Using reference TRBV25-1 and TRBJ2-1 for the parts outside the CDR3, the full variable domain is EADIYQTPRYLVIGTGKKITLECSQTMGHDKMYWYQQDPGMELHLIHYSYGVNSTEKGDLSSESTVSRIRTEHFPLTLESARPSHTSQYLCASSDGGSVNEQFFGPGTRLTVL.